The present T cell receptor (beta chain) was sequenced within a study of a mutant IDH1 vaccine in newly diagnosed glioma. Study in general: Treated patients, averaging roughly 40 years, were about 62% male and around 40% female. Those enrolled had earlier been treated with radiotherapy, temozolomide, or both, mostly both.

V was clipped by 2 bases and J by 1 base, with 3 bases between them. The germline V gene has CDR1 MNHNS and CDR2 SASEGT. This CDR3 comprises 12 residues. Time point in this sample: baseline, week 1 (first vaccination visit). Noted treatment: pre-vaccination baseline after standard-of-care therapy. Every donor had a new WHO grade 3 or 4 astrocytoma that was IDH1-mutant, with loss of nuclear ATRX. Produced via immunoSEQ multiplex PCR; TCRdb's table is partial and in-frame only. The data show about 92,000 clones, around 82% seen once. This clone was observed once. The TCR comes from a woman between 50 and 59 years old with glioma. The sample in question was PBMCs, obtained from a glioma patient treated with radiotherapy, temozolomide or both. The V and J genes are TRBV6-1 and TRBJ2-7; D call uncertain. The CDR3 DNA reads TGTGCCAGCAGTGAAAGGTCCTACGAGCAGTACTTC. Translation gives CASSERSYEQYF.